These 13 T cell receptor beta chains share one sample of origin, sequenced in a study of Ad26.COV2.S vaccination and SARS-CoV-2 variants. Specified treatment: some 20 received Ad26.COV2.S at low or high dose, single or two shots; five or six received placebo; per-sample allocation not given. Each sample was drawn 63 days after the first injection (of vaccine or placebo). The table came from immunoSEQ multiplex PCR; TCRdb's copy has only in-frame clones and leaves some out. The sample shows hundreds of thousands of clones, around 87% of them seen only once. The source was peripheral blood, collected in a trial of Ad26.COV2.S vaccine versus placebo. These receptors were obtained from a person between 18 and 65 years old who received the Ad26.COV2.S COVID-19 vaccine or a placebo.

This chain joins TRBV10-3 and TRBJ2-2; the D gene is possibly TRBD2 (5 bases). Trimming stripped 4 bases from V and 1 base from J, with 10 bases between. Germline CDR1 ENHRY, CDR2 SYGVKD. CDR3 length: 15 amino acids. The chain's CDR3 is CAISVSSLNTGELFF. DNA of the CDR3: TGTGCCATCAGTGTATCTAGCCTGAACACCGGGGAGCTGTTTTTT.

The chain carries TRBV6-5 and TRBJ2-6; no reliable D call. The CDR3 spans 15 residues. Germline-derived CDR1 and CDR2 are MNHEY and SVGAGI. Trimming took off 6 bases at V and 4 bases at J, with 13 bases between the two ends. The CDR3 here is CASRVALGGANVLTF. The CDR3 DNA reads as TGTGCCAGCAGGGTCGCTTTGGGGGGGGCCAACGTCCTGACTTTC.

The count of this clone is one. The rearrangement joins TRBV6-6 to TRBJ1-1; D possibly corresponds to TRBD1 (5 bases). Germline CDR1 MNHNY, CDR2 SVGAGI (reference sequence). Trimming removed 2 bases at V and 6 bases at J, with 16 bases between. The CDR3 consists of 15 residues. This CDR3 reads CASSYRGHLGPEAFF. CDR3 in DNA: TGTGCCAGCAGTTACCGCGGACACCTTGGGCCTGAAGCTTTCTTT.

This clone was observed once. The CDR3, as DNA: TGTGCCAGCAGCTTAGGGAGCGGGGGAAACCAAGAGACCCAGTACTTC. Translation gives CASSLGSGGNQETQYF. The genes are TRBV7-9 and TRBJ2-5, with 8 bases that match TRBD2. The V gene end was trimmed by 1 base and the J gene end by 0 bases; junction bases not matched to a gene: 4. The CDR3 is 16 residues long. From germline, CDR1 is SEHNR and CDR2 FQNEAQ (reference sequence). The full variable domain, completed using reference TRBV7-9 and TRBJ2-5, is DTGVSQNPRHKITKRGQNVTFRCDPISEHNRLYWYRQTLGQGPEFLTYFQNEAQLEKSRLLSDRFSAERPKGSFSTLEIQRTEQGDSAMYLCASSLGSGGNQETQYFGPGTRLLVL.

The chain employs TRBV12-5 and TRBJ2-2; TRBD1 is a possible D gene (6 bases). Germline V gene sequence: CDR1 LGHNT, CDR2 FRNRAP. V was trimmed by 0 bases and J by 6 bases, leaving 11 bases between them. CDR3 length equals 15 residues. CDR3 loop: CASGLVVRGAGELFF. CDR3 DNA: TGTGCTAGTGGTTTGGTGGTCAGGGGCGCCGGGGAGCTGTTTTTT.

This chain uses TRBV7-8 with TRBJ2-5; no reliable D call. Per the germline V gene, CDR1 is SGHVS and CDR2 is FQNEAQ. The V end was cut by 5 bases, the J end by 5 bases, with 12 bases between. The length of the CDR3 is 13 residues. The CDR3 coding sequence is TGTGCCAGCAGCATCCGGCCGCGGGAGACCCAGTACTTC. This sequence encodes CASSIRPRETQYF.

The V and J genes are TRBV29-1 and TRBJ1-1; D may be TRBD1 (5 bases). V was clipped by 4 bases and J by 3 bases, with 18 bases between them. Per germline, CDR1 SQVTM and CDR2 ANQGSEA. This CDR3 has 15 amino acids. The CDR3 DNA reads TGCAGCGTTGTAGGTTCAGGGAATGGGTACACTGAAGCTTTCTTT. Its protein is CSVVGSGNGYTEAFF.

This clone was observed a single time. The chain couples TRBV3-1 (or the pseudogene TRBV3-2) to TRBJ1-1; perhaps TRBD1 as D (5 bases). Germline CDR1 LGHDT, CDR2 YNNKEL (reference sequence). The CDR3 runs to 17 residues. V was cut by 2 bases and J by 0 bases, with 16 bases left in between. The CDR3 DNA is TGTGCCAGCAGCCAAACTATTTCCGGGACCCTGAACACTGAAGCTTTCTTT. Translating it yields CASSQTISGTLNTEAFF.

The rearrangement joins TRBV9 to TRBJ1-3; tentatively, D is TRBD1 (5 bases). Trimming took off 0 bases at V and 0 bases at J, with 13 bases between the two ends. The length of the CDR3 is 17 residues. Germline lookup yields CDR1 SGDLS and CDR2 YYNGEE. The CDR3 sequence is CASSVVTGSRSGNTIYF. The CDR3 DNA reads TGTGCCAGCAGCGTAGTAACAGGTTCGCGCTCTGGAAACACCATATATTTT.

V and J are TRBV11-2 and TRBJ1-5; D call uncertain. V lost 0 bases and J lost 6, with 21 bases in between. This CDR3 has 18 amino acids. CDR1 is SGHAT and CDR2 is FQNNGV in the germline V gene. This CDR3 is CASSLEDWRESLIQPQHF. The CDR3 DNA reads as TGTGCCAGCAGCTTAGAAGATTGGAGGGAGTCGTTGATTCAGCCCCAGCATTTT.

In its sample, this clone was seen a few times. This chain uses TRBV10-3 with TRBJ1-2, with D possibly matching TRBD1 (5 bases). V was trimmed by 2 bases and J by 9 bases, leaving 13 bases between them. The CDR3 runs to 13 residues. CDR1 is ENHRY, CDR2 SYGVKD, per germline. The DNA for the CDR3 is TGTGCCATCAGTGAGGGACAATCCCTTAGCTACACCTTC. Encoded protein: CAISEGQSLSYTF.

The chain combines TRBV5-4 with TRBJ2-1; no reliable D call. This CDR3 is built from 15 residues. Trimming pared 0 bases from V and 3 bases from J, leaving 10 bases between. Germline values: CDR1 SGHNT, CDR2 YYREEE (reference sequence). The CDR3 spells CASSLAIAGYNEQFF. The CDR3 DNA reads TGTGCCAGCAGCTTGGCCATCGCAGGCTACAATGAGCAGTTCTTC.

The chain recombines TRBV5-4 with TRBJ2-7; D might be TRBD2 (6 bases). Germline CDR1 reads SGHNT; CDR2 reads YYREEE (reference sequence). The CDR3 has 15 residues. V lost 0 bases, J lost 0 bases, and 10 bases lay in between. The CDR3 nucleotides are TGTGCCAGCAGCTTGGCCGGGGGAATCTCCTACGAGCAGTACTTC. Protein product: CASSLAGGISYEQYF.